The 30 T cell receptor beta chains reported below all come from one sample, sequenced in a study of cytomegalovirus exposure and HLA in healthy donors. The PCR made use of 60 Vbeta and 13 Jbeta primers. Assay used: immunoSEQ multiplex PCR; TCRdb lists only in-frame clones, some missing. The top ten hold 0.58% of the sample, which has 210,000 or so clones, just under 85% seen once. Input material: PBMCs. These receptors were collected from a woman aged 40 to 50 in good health and CMV-seronegative.

In DNA, the CDR3 is TGTGCCAGCAGCGTAGCTTCAGGGAACACTGAAGCTTTCTTT. Its protein product is CASSVASGNTEAFF. This chain links TRBV9 with TRBJ1-1; the D is unclear. There are 14 residues in the CDR3. Trimming shortened V by 0 bases and J by 1 base, and 7 bases separated the two germline ends. Germline assignment: CDR1 SGDLS and CDR2 YYNGEE.

The chain joins TRBV28 to TRBJ1-1, with a possible D match to TRBD1 (5 bases). The CDR3 is 14 amino acids. Deletions cut 6 bases from V and 1 base from J, with 12 bases between. Germline V gives CDR1 MDHEN, CDR2 SYDVKM. The chain's CDR3 is CASRSGHKNTEAFF. The CDR3 nucleotides read TGTGCCAGCAGGTCCGGACATAAGAACACTGAAGCTTTCTTT.

Concerning this clone itself: The sample carries other DNA sequences with the same CDR3. This sequence joins TRBV6-5 and TRBJ2-7, with TRBD2 matching over 7 bases. CDR1 and CDR2 (germline): MNHEY, SVGAGI. Losses at the gene ends were 2 bases for V and 3 bases for J; bases not matched to a gene: 1. The CDR3 runs 13 residues. CDR3 in amino acids: CASSYGEGYEQYF. CDR3 nucleotides: TGTGCCAGCAGTTACGGGGAGGGCTACGAGCAGTACTTC.

In DNA form, the CDR3 reads TGCGCCAGCAGCCCCAGGGGGGATTCACCCCTCCACTTT. Amino acids: CASSPRGDSPLHF. The V gene is TRBV5-1, the J gene TRBJ1-6; 7 bases match TRBD1. V shed 4 bases, J shed 8 bases, and the junction held 3 bases outside the gene matches. Per the germline V gene, CDR1 is SGHRS and CDR2 is YFSETQ. This CDR3 spans 13 amino acids.

V and J are TRBV5-1 and TRBJ2-7, with 8 bases identical to TRBD1. V was pared by 5 bases and J by 5 bases, with 6 bases of the junction left unmatched. The CDR3 consists of 13 residues. CDR1 and CDR2 (germline): SGHRS, YFSETQ. In nucleotides, the CDR3 is TGCGCCAGCAGACAAGACAGGGGTCACGAGCAGTACTTC. This sequence encodes CASRQDRGHEQYF.

This sequence joins TRBV6-1 and TRBJ2-7; 9 bases align to TRBD1. Germline values: CDR1 MNHNS, CDR2 SASEGT. This CDR3 is 15 amino acids long. V shed 6 bases and J 2 bases; nucleotides not matched to a gene: 8. The CDR3 protein is CASRPPGTGTYEQYF. In DNA form, the CDR3 reads TGTGCCAGCAGGCCCCCCGGGACAGGGACCTACGAGCAGTACTTC.

This clone has more than one count but fewer than ten. The genes are TRBV25-1 and TRBJ2-2, with 7 bases fitting TRBD1. V was pared by 6 bases and J by 3 bases, with 7 bases of the junction left unmatched. This CDR3 is built from 15 residues. Germline CDR1 and CDR2: MGHDK and SYGVNS. The CDR3 nucleotides are TGTGCCAGCAGGGCCAGGACAGGATACACCGGGGAGCTGTTTTTT. Its translation is CASRARTGYTGELFF.

CDR3 DNA sequence: TGTGCCAGCAGCAAGACTAGCGGGGGGCCCTACGAGCAGTACTTC. Translating gives CASSKTSGGPYEQYF. The chain uses TRBV7-6 and TRBJ2-7; 13 positions match TRBD2. V lost 5 bases to trimming and J lost 2 bases; unmatched junction nucleotides: 3. The germline V gene has CDR1 SGHVS and CDR2 FNYEAQ. The CDR3 sequence is 15 residues long.

The chain couples TRBV6-6 to TRBJ1-1, with 7 bases that match TRBD1. The CDR3 sequence is 14 residues long. The trim removed 6 bases at V and 5 bases at J, leaving 9 bases unmatched. CDR1 is MNHNY, CDR2 SVGAGI, per germline (reference sequence). CDR3 loop: CASRVGTVSTEAFF. The CDR3 coding sequence is TGTGCCAGCAGGGTTGGGACAGTGAGTACTGAAGCTTTCTTT.

The chain links TRBV7-9 to TRBJ2-5; no definite D call. The germline V gene encodes CDR1 SEHNR and CDR2 FQNEAQ (reference sequence). V lost 3 bases to trimming and J lost 5 bases, with 4 bases between them. CDR3 length: 11 amino acids. In DNA form, the CDR3 reads TGTGCCAGCAGCTTTCGGGAGACCCAGTACTTC. Translated: CASSFRETQYF. The variable domain in full, with the rest retrieved from reference TRBV7-9 and TRBJ2-5, is DTGVSQNPRHKITKRGQNVTFRCDPISEHNRLYWYRQTLGQGPEFLTYFQNEAQLEKSRLLSDRFSAERPKGSFSTLEIQRTEQGDSAMYLCASSFRETQYFGPGTRLLVL.

The chain uses TRBV7-8 and TRBJ2-6; tentatively, D is TRBD2 (6 bases). There are 16 residues in the CDR3. The V end was cut by 2 bases, the J end by 0 bases, with 8 bases between. The germline gives CDR1 SGHVS, CDR2 FQNEAQ. The CDR3 DNA reads TGTGCCAGCAGCTTATTGGAGGGCTCTGGGGCCAACGTCCTGACTTTC. Protein: CASSLLEGSGANVLTF.

This sequence joins TRBV2 and TRBJ1-2; weak D call: TRBD1 (6 bases). CDR3 length: 13 residues. The ends were cut back, 6 bases at V and 2 bases at J, with 10 bases in the middle. Germline V gene sequence: CDR1 SNHLY, CDR2 FYNNEI. This chain's CDR3 is CASSQGTNYGYTF. The CDR3 DNA reads as TGTGCCAGCAGCCAGGGGACAAACTATGGCTACACCTTC. Full variable domain (outside the CDR3, taken from reference TRBV2 and TRBJ1-2): EPEVTQTPSHQVTQMGQEVILRCVPISNHLYFYWYRQILGQKVEFLVSFYNNEISEKSEIFDDQFSVERPDGSNFTLKIRSTKLEDSAMYFCASSQGTNYGYTFGSGTRLTVV.

This chain uses TRBV7-8 with TRBJ1-3; D is uncertain. This CDR3 comprises 16 residues. Per the germline V gene, CDR1 is SGHVS and CDR2 is FQNEAQ. V was clipped by 5 bases and J by 0 bases, with 14 bases between them. The CDR3 region has the DNA TGTGCCAGCAGCCCTCTCCGAGGGAGCTCTGGAAACACCATATATTTT. Encoded protein: CASSPLRGSSGNTIYF.

This clone was recorded only once. The chain combines TRBV7-6 with TRBJ1-1; perhaps TRBD1 as D (6 bases). This CDR3 region has 15 residues. The V gene lost 3 bases and the J gene lost 11 bases, with 22 bases spanning the gap. Germline CDR1 is SGHVS and CDR2 is FNYEAQ. The CDR3 coding sequence is TGTGCCAGCAGCTTGGGGGCCCGTGCGTCCAACGGGGCTTTCTTT. It specifies CASSLGARASNGAFF.

V gene TRBV6-5 combines with J gene TRBJ2-5; TRBD2 matches at 10 bases. This CDR3 contains 13 residues. Germline V CDR1 and CDR2: MNHEY, SVGAGI. Unmatched junction bases numbered 5, after V lost 8 bases and J lost 5 bases. This CDR3 reads CASLSGGSETQYF. The DNA of the CDR3 is TGTGCCAGCCTTAGCGGGGGGTCGGAGACCCAGTACTTC.

The V call is TRBV7-8, the J call TRBJ1-2; TRBD1 matches at 7 bases. V lost 0 bases, J lost 6 bases, and 4 bases stayed unmatched. CDR3 size: 14 residues. Germline-derived CDR1 and CDR2 are SGHVS and FQNEAQ. CDR3 region: CASSLAGTAHGYTF. The CDR3 DNA sequence: TGTGCCAGCAGCTTAGCTGGGACAGCCCATGGCTACACCTTC.

This clone was observed a few times. This chain connects TRBV11-2 to TRBJ1-3, with TRBD1 matching 10 bases. V lost 5 bases to trimming and J lost 3 bases; unmatched junction nucleotides: 4. Per the germline V gene, CDR1 is SGHAT and CDR2 is FQNNGV. The CDR3 has 15 residues. CDR3 amino acids: CASSTDRGIGNTIYF. The CDR3 DNA reads TGTGCCAGCAGCACGGACAGGGGGATTGGAAACACCATATATTTT.

The genes are TRBV18 and TRBJ2-3; 9 bases match TRBD1. Germline assignment: CDR1 KGHSH and CDR2 LQKENI. J lost 6 bases, V lost 6 bases, and 7 bases had no gene match. This CDR3 is built from 14 residues. As DNA, the CDR3 is TGTGCCAGCTCTCCAGGGACAGGGTCGGATACGCAGTATTTT. Protein: CASSPGTGSDTQYF.

The rearrangement links TRBV5-4 to TRBJ2-3, with 7 positions matching TRBD2. Trimming cost V 4 bases and J 4 bases; bases outside gene matches: 9. CDR1 and CDR2 (germline): SGHNT, YYREEE (reference sequence). CDR3 length: 15 residues. The CDR3: CASSNFGGGADTQYF. The CDR3 nucleotides read TGTGCCAGCAGCAACTTTGGCGGGGGAGCAGATACGCAGTATTTT.

This clone was seen just once. The chain is built from TRBV30 and TRBJ2-7; a possible D gene is TRBD2 (6 bases). Germline V lookup: CDR1 GTSNPN, CDR2 SVGIG (reference sequence). The CDR3 runs 12 residues. The ends were cut back, 3 bases at V and 7 bases at J, with 13 bases in the middle. The CDR3 region has the DNA TGTGCCTGGAGACTGGGAGGCTCGGAGCAGTACTTC. It translates to CAWRLGGSEQYF.

CDR3 coding DNA: TGTGCCAGCAGCCCGGGGACGAGGAGGGACACCGGGGAGCTGTTTTTT. As protein: CASSPGTRRDTGELFF. The gene calls are TRBV7-3 and TRBJ2-2; D is perhaps TRBD2 (6 bases). Germline assignment: CDR1 SGHTA and CDR2 FQGTGA. Deletions cut 5 bases from V and 3 bases from J, with 16 bases between. This CDR3 region has 16 residues. Full variable domain (remainder filled in from reference TRBV7-3 and TRBJ2-2): GAGVSQTPSNKVTEKGKYVELRCDPISGHTALYWYRQSLGQGPEFLIYFQGTGAADDSGLPNDRFFAVRPEGSVSTLKIQRTERGDSAVYLCASSPGTRRDTGELFFGEGSRLTVL.

CDR3: CASSVRQGEKDTQYF. CDR3 DNA: TGTGCCAGCAGTGTCAGACAGGGGGAAAAGGATACGCAGTATTTT. V usage is TRBV7-9 and J usage is TRBJ2-3; the match to TRBD1 covers 9 bases. Trimming removed 6 bases from V and 6 bases from J; junction bases left unmatched: 10. The CDR3 loop spans 15 amino acids. CDR1 is SEHNR and CDR2 is FQNEAQ in the germline V gene (reference sequence).

The genes are TRBV5-1 and TRBJ2-7; 7 bases line up with TRBD1. Germline-derived CDR1 and CDR2 are SGHRS and YFSETQ. Trimming removed 4 bases from V and 5 bases from J; junction bases left unmatched: 15. The CDR3 is 16 amino acids. CDR3 in amino acids: CASSRAPQGKVDEQYF. CDR3 bases: TGCGCCAGCAGCCGCGCCCCACAGGGGAAGGTAGACGAGCAGTACTTC.

V and J are TRBV18 and TRBJ1-1; D perhaps matches TRBD1 (5 bases). CDR1 KGHSH and CDR2 LQKENI come from the germline V gene. The ends were cut back, 3 bases at V and 1 base at J, with 12 bases in the middle. The CDR3 is 15 residues long. The CDR3: CASSPFVGQNTEAFF. The CDR3 DNA sequence: TGTGCCAGCTCACCGTTCGTGGGGCAGAACACTGAAGCTTTCTTT.

This chain joins TRBV7-9 and TRBJ2-7, with TRBD1 matching 10 bases. The V gene's germline CDR1 is SEHNR and CDR2 FQNEAQ (reference sequence). Germline trimming cut 8 bases from V and 2 bases from J; bases unmatched to any gene: 18. This CDR3 comprises 18 residues. DNA for the CDR3: TGTGCCAGCCAGTGCCTGGTCTCCCTTGGGACAGGGGCCTACGAGCAGTACTTC. It encodes CASQCLVSLGTGAYEQYF.

The chain carries TRBV10-1 and TRBJ2-1; TRBD2 agrees at 9 bases. Germline trimming cut 2 bases from V and 15 bases from J; bases unmatched to any gene: 2. The CDR3 is 11 amino acids. Germline V gene data show CDR1 as WNHNN and CDR2 as SYGVQD (reference sequence). This CDR3 reads CASSELAGPFF. In DNA, the CDR3 is TGCGCCAGCAGTGAGCTAGCGGGGCCGTTCTTC.

This clone showed up just once. V and J are TRBV7-3 and TRBJ2-3, with D possibly being TRBD1 (5 bases). The CDR3 is made up of 16 amino acids. Per germline, CDR1 SGHTA and CDR2 FQGTGA. Trimming removed 2 bases from V and 4 bases from J, with 16 bases in between. As DNA, the CDR3 is TGTGCCAGCAGCTTAGGCCCTCAAGGGGCATCAGATACGCAGTATTTT. Protein product: CASSLGPQGASDTQYF. Full variable domain (rest looked up from reference TRBV7-3 and TRBJ2-3): GAGVSQTPSNKVTEKGKYVELRCDPISGHTALYWYRQSLGQGPEFLIYFQGTGAADDSGLPNDRFFAVRPEGSVSTLKIQRTERGDSAVYLCASSLGPQGASDTQYFGPGTRLTVL.

The chain has TRBV5-8 and TRBJ2-7; 7 bases match TRBD2. The trim removed 7 bases at V and 2 bases at J, leaving 15 bases unmatched. Per germline, CDR1 SGHTS and CDR2 YDEGEE. There are 16 residues in the CDR3. The CDR3 bases are TGTGCCAGCCGACCACAATACAAAGGGACTACCTACGAGCAGTACTTC. Amino acids: CASRPQYKGTTYEQYF.

Concerning this clone itself: Distinct nucleotide sequences in the sample also encode this CDR3. V is TRBV5-1 and J is TRBJ2-1, with TRBD2 matching over 8 bases. With V trimmed by 1 base and J by 0 bases, 0 bases remained unmatched. CDR1 SGHRS and CDR2 YFSETQ come from the germline V gene. The CDR3 contains 15 residues. The CDR3 region has the DNA TGCGCCAGCAGCTTGCTAGCGGGCTCCTACAATGAGCAGTTCTTC. It is translated as CASSLLAGSYNEQFF.

This rearrangement joins TRBV23-1 to TRBJ2-4, with 10 bases matching TRBD1. TRBV23-1 is annotated as an ORF whose role is uncertain. The J segment lost 6 bases and the V segment lost 7 bases, leaving 12 bases of the junction unmatched. The CDR3 loop spans 16 amino acids. The CDR3 DNA is TGCGCCAGCATGGGAGGGAAGACAGGGGGCGGAAACATTCAGTACTTC. Amino acid sequence: CASMGGKTGGGNIQYF.